This T cell receptor (beta chain) was captured in a study of beta chain features in type 1 diabetes. Overall study findings and caveats: Shortening of TCRB CDR3s, moderate but significant, appeared in all four CD4+ subsets of Type 1 diabetes patients.

As every portion of the isolated RNA was reverse transcribed, the sequencing read expressed TCRB transcripts. Clones were read by immunoSEQ multiplex PCR, and TCRdb kept only the in-frame ones, dropping some. The data contain some 360,000 clones, around a tenth of them seen just once; the ten biggest clones take up about 0.6%. Trimming took 0 bases from V and 7 from J; bases not matched to a gene: 6. This CDR3 has 15 residues. Germline V gene data show CDR1 as SGDLS and CDR2 as YYNGEE. This clone was seen a handful of times. Its antigen is as yet unknown. The sequence was obtained from a young man with type 1 diabetes. Sample: central memory CD4+ T cells from blood. This chain joins TRBV9 and TRBJ2-7; 11 bases match TRBD1. The CDR3 DNA reads TGTGCCAGCAGCGTAGAAGGACAGGGGGCCGGGGAGCAGTACTTC. Its translation: CASSVEGQGAGEQYF.